The rows below give T cell receptor beta chains drawn from one sample of a study of cytomegalovirus exposure and HLA in healthy donors. Produced via immunoSEQ multiplex PCR; TCRdb's table is partial and in-frame only. Of about 190,000 clones in the sample, 75% to 90% were seen once. The sequenced material came from PBMCs. These receptors came from a woman under 30 in good health and CMV-seronegative. The CDR3 runs from the conserved cysteine through the conserved F or W. D genes are given only for firm matches. Only part of the rows carry a size: once, few, many, or a class if the clone is expanded.

J gene | clone size | CDR3 length | V gene | D gene | CDR3 DNA | CDR3 protein
TRBJ1-5 | - | 13 | TRBV10-2 | - | TGCGCCAGCCAGTATTACCATAATCAGCCCCAGCATTTT | CASQYYHNQPQHF
TRBJ2-7 | - | 16 | TRBV19 | TRBD2 | TGTGCCAGTCAAGATAGGTCGGTAGCGGGAGATCTCGAGCAGTACTTC | CASQDRSVAGDLEQYF
TRBJ2-7 | - | 15 | TRBV4-1 | TRBD1 | TGCGCCAGCAGCCAAGAGGGGACAGGGACCTACGAGCAGTACTTC | CASSQEGTGTYEQYF
TRBJ2-1 | few | 16 | TRBV10-3 | - | TGTGCCATCAGAGGCCCTAGCGTTAATCGGATAGGGAAGCAGTTCTTC | CAIRGPSVNRIGKQFF
TRBJ1-3 | - | 15 | TRBV6-5 | TRBD1 | TGTGCCAGCAGGGTGGGACAGAGCTCTGGAAACACCATATATTTT | CASRVGQSSGNTIYF
TRBJ2-7 | - | 15 | TRBV6-5 | - | TGTGCCAGCAGTTATTTGGGTGACAGTCGCTACGAGCAGTACTTC | CASSYLGDSRYEQYF
TRBJ1-2 | few | 14 | TRBV11-2 | - | TGTGCCAGCAGCTTAGATACAGACGGAAAGGGCTACACCTTC | CASSLDTDGKGYTF
TRBJ2-7 | few | 15 | TRBV5-1 | TRBD2 | TGCGCCAGCAGCTCACGAGGGGCGGGAGGAAGCGAGCAGTACTTC | CASSSRGAGGSEQYF
TRBJ2-7 | - | 13 | TRBV6-4 | - | TGTGCCAGCGCGGGTATAGGCAACTACGAGCAGTACTTC | CASAGIGNYEQYF
TRBJ2-3 | - | 14 | TRBV6-5 | - | TGTGCCAGCAGTTACTCTCTGGGAGAAGTTCCGCAGTATTTT | CASSYSLGEVPQYF
TRBJ1-2 | - | 13 | TRBV7-9 | - | TGTGCCAGCAGCCTAGGGTCAGGGAAGGGCTACACCTTC | CASSLGSGKGYTF
TRBJ1-2 | - | 17 | TRBV27 | - | TGTGCCAGCAGTTTATTAGGGGGGGAAGGGTCTAACTATGGCTACACCTTC | CASSLLGGEGSNYGYTF
TRBJ1-4 | - | 14 | TRBV5-5 | - | TGTGCCAGCAGCCCTACAGGGTTTTGGGAAAAACTGTTTTTT | CASSPTGFWEKLFF
TRBJ2-7 | - | 15 | TRBV4-2 | TRBD1 | TGTGCCAGCAGCCAAGAAGGGACAGGGGCCTACGAGCAGTACTTC | CASSQEGTGAYEQYF
TRBJ2-3 | - | 16 | TRBV4-2 | TRBD2 | TGTGCCAGCAGCCAAGCTGAGACTAGCGGAGTACACACGCAGTATTTT | CASSQAETSGVHTQYF
TRBJ1-3 | - | 18 | TRBV19 | TRBD1 | TGTGCCAGTAGTCCCTGGGTCATACGGACAGGGGGCGGAAACACCATATATTTT | CASSPWVIRTGGGNTIYF
TRBJ2-3 | - | 16 | TRBV28 | TRBD2 | TGTGCCAGCAGTTCGCCCCTTAGCGGGGGGGATGATACGCAGTATTTT | CASSSPLSGGDDTQYF
TRBJ1-6 | - | 15 | TRBV27 | TRBD1 | TGTGCCAGCAGCCATCCTCACAGGGGTGCGTCACCCCTCCACTTT | CASSHPHRGASPLHF
TRBJ2-5 | - | 15 | TRBV5-4 | - | TGTGCCAGCAGTGTAGCGGCGCCGAGGGAAGAGACCCAGTACTTC | CASSVAAPREETQYF
TRBJ2-5 | - | 15 | TRBV25-1 | - | TGTGCCAGCAGTGAGCAAGGGGCTCGGGTGGAGACCCAGTACTTC | CASSEQGARVETQYF
TRBJ2-2 | - | 15 | TRBV28 | TRBD2 | TGTGCCAGCAGTCAACTTAGCGGGAGGGCCGGGGAGCTGTTTTTT | CASSQLSGRAGELFF
TRBJ2-1 | - | 16 | TRBV5-1 | - | TGCGCCAGCAGCTCGGTCATAGACAATCCCCACAATGAGCAGTTCTTC | CASSSVIDNPHNEQFF
TRBJ2-1 | - | 15 | TRBV27 | TRBD1 | TGTGCCAGCAGTATCCAGGGGGCTGTGTACAATGAGCAGTTCTTC | CASSIQGAVYNEQFF
TRBJ2-5 | once | 13 | TRBV13 | - | TGTGCCAGCAGCTCGTCCGTCCAAGAGACCCAGTACTTC | CASSSSVQETQYF
TRBJ2-2 | - | 16 | TRBV5-1 | - | TGCGCCAGCAGCTCGGCAGGGTTAAGGGAAACCGGGGAGCTGTTTTTT | CASSSAGLRETGELFF
TRBJ1-1 | few | 14 | TRBV18 | - | TGTGCCAGCTCACCAATGGGCCAGAACACTGAAGCTTTCTTT | CASSPMGQNTEAFF
TRBJ1-3 | - | 14 | TRBV5-1 | TRBD1 | TGCGCCAGCAGCTCGGACAGGAATGGAAACACCATATATTTT | CASSSDRNGNTIYF
TRBJ1-1 | - | 15 | TRBV6-5 | - | TGTGCCAGCAGGTTGACAGCGACGATGAACACTGAAGCTTTCTTT | CASRLTATMNTEAFF
TRBJ2-5 | - | 15 | TRBV6-5 | TRBD2 | TGTGCCAGCAGTTACCTGTCTAGCGGCCAAGAGACCCAGTACTTC | CASSYLSSGQETQYF
TRBJ1-5 | - | 16 | TRBV4-1 | TRBD1 | TGCGCCAGCAGCCAGTTCGTGGACAGGGAGAATCAGCCCCAGCATTTT | CASSQFVDRENQPQHF
TRBJ2-7 | - | 13 | TRBV13 | TRBD2 | TGTGCCAGCAGCACCCGGGACTACCACGAGCAGTACTTC | CASSTRDYHEQYF
TRBJ2-7 | - | 11 | TRBV20-1 | - | TGCAGTCTCGGACAGCACTACGAGCAGTACTTC | CSLGQHYEQYF
TRBJ2-1 | - | 16 | TRBV4-2 | TRBD1 | TGTGCCAGCAGCCAGGGCCCGGGACAGGGGCAAGATGAGCAGTTCTTC | CASSQGPGQGQDEQFF